This passage covers 5 T cell receptor beta chains from one sample sequenced in a study of graft-versus-host responses after intestinal transplantation. Assay used: immunoSEQ multiplex PCR; TCRdb lists only in-frame clones, some missing. This repertoire shows 15,000 to 20,000 clones, less than 50% found once; its top ten account for more than 3%. Some 200,000 CFSE-labeled responder cells were plated with some 200,000 irradiated, violet-dye-labeled stimulator cells. Sequences were derived from alloreactive CD8+ T cells from a mixed lymphocyte reaction culture, sampled before intestinal transplant. The subset: CFSE-low proliferating T cells sorted from approximately 6-day pre-transplant mixed lymphocyte reaction (GvH or HvG direction). These receptors originate from a human patient who received an intestinal transplant.

This clone turned up a few times. Other DNA sequences in this specimen translate into the identical CDR3. This chain links TRBV5-6 with TRBJ2-7, with a weak D call TRBD2 (5 bases). The CDR3 runs 12 residues. Trimming took off 0 bases at V and 4 bases at J, with 5 bases between the two ends. Germline-derived CDR1 and CDR2 are SGHDT and YYEEEE. CDR3 nucleotides: TGTGCCAGCAGCTTGGGGACTTACGAGCAGTACTTC. This codes for CASSLGTYEQYF.

This clone is termed medium-sized. The gene calls are TRBV21-1 and TRBJ2-7. TRBV21-1 is labeled a pseudogene. CDR3 length equals 12 residues. The CDR3 protein is CASSKEGYEQYF. CDR3 in DNA: TGTGCCAGCAGCAAAGAGGGCTACGAGCAGTACTTC.

This chain uses TRBV18 with TRBJ2-1, with D perhaps TRBD1 or TRBD2 (5 bases each). The V end lost 4 bases, the J end lost 0 bases, and 19 bases lay between the germline ends. Germline V CDR1 and CDR2: KGHSH, LQKENI. The CDR3 extends over 18 amino acids. The CDR3 region is CASSRGWGVGTSYNEQFF. The CDR3 DNA follows: TGTGCCAGCTCACGGGGGTGGGGAGTCGGGACCTCCTACAATGAGCAGTTCTTC. The entire variable domain, with the rest obtained from reference TRBV18 and TRBJ2-1, is as follows: NAGVMQNPRHLVRRRGQEARLRCSPMKGHSHVYWYRQLPEEGLKFMVYLQKENIIDESGMPKERFSAEFPKEGPSILRIQQVVRGDSAAYFCASSRGWGVGTSYNEQFFGPGTRLTVL.

This clone appeared a few times. V and J are TRBV28 and TRBJ2-7; 11 bases map to TRBD2. With V trimmed by 4 bases and J by 2 bases, 7 bases remained unmatched. Germline CDR1 MDHEN, CDR2 SYDVKM. The CDR3 is 16 residues long. The CDR3 loop is CASSSMGLAATYEQYF. The CDR3 DNA reads TGTGCCAGCAGTTCCATGGGACTAGCGGCCACCTACGAGCAGTACTTC. The full variable domain, with the rest looked up from reference TRBV28 and TRBJ2-7, is DVKVTQSSRYLVKRTGEKVFLECVQDMDHENMFWYRQDPGLGLRLIYFSYDVKMKEKGDIPEGYSVSREKKERFSLILESASTNQTSMYLCASSSMGLAATYEQYFGPGTRLTVT.

The sample holds a few counts of this clone. This rearrangement joins TRBV21-1 to TRBJ1-1; the table calls TRBD1, which could not be checked here. TRBV21-1 is a pseudogene locus. The CDR3 is 14 residues long. CDR3: CASNPRQGNTEAFF. The CDR3 DNA reads TGTGCCAGCAACCCACGCCAGGGAAACACTGAAGCTTTCTTT.